These T cell receptor beta chains were read from a single sample in a study of beta chain features in type 1 diabetes. TCRdb's copy holds only in-frame clones and misses some; the assay was immunoSEQ multiplex PCR. The sample lists under 450,000 clones, around 14% occurring once. The material sequenced was naive CD4+ T cells from blood. These receptors were taken from a man aged 25-45 years in good health. CDR3s include the opening cysteine and the closing phenylalanine or tryptophan.

J,V,CDR3
TRBJ2-1,TRBV12-5,CASGWTGTRGYNEQFF
TRBJ2-4,TRBV7-8,CASSTRDILAKNIQYF
TRBJ2-6,TRBV13,CASSLGLRAGANVLTF
TRBJ2-7,TRBV7-2,CASSLGQGGSYEQYF
TRBJ2-1,TRBV7-2,CASSVRQGSVKFF
TRBJ2-5,TRBV9,CASSVRDRYQETQYF
TRBJ2-1,TRBV10-3,CAISVTSGLIYNEQFF
TRBJ2-1,TRBV13,CASSVLAANVQFF
TRBJ1-2,TRBV29-1,CSVDGFGTEGSTF
TRBJ2-5,TRBV14,CASSQVVGTAYQETQYF
TRBJ2-3,TRBV10-3,CAISDRGVPDTQYF
TRBJ2-3,TRBV7-8,CASSLALGGRLAGEADTQYF
TRBJ2-1,TRBV6-1,CASTTGGHEQFF
TRBJ1-1,TRBV4-3,CASSRAGTDSEAFF
TRBJ2-1,TRBV14,CASSHLGGYNEQFF
TRBJ2-5,TRBV15,CATSRPRTGPQETQYF
TRBJ2-1,TRBV5-1,CASSPDRGLAGGTLGQFF
TRBJ1-2,TRBV19,CASGDSVLF
TRBJ2-3,TRBV5-4,CASSLGTSGSTDTQYF
TRBJ2-1,TRBV4-3,CASSQTPLAGVYNEQFF
TRBJ2-2,TRBV29-1,CSVRQGEDTGELFF
TRBJ2-2,TRBV19,CASTSGGSATGELFF
TRBJ1-2,TRBV6-6,CASSYKGVVNGYTF
TRBJ1-1,TRBV10-1,CASSESEWSVSFF
TRBJ1-2,TRBV5-5,CASSLGLGKQGYNGYTF
TRBJ2-2,TRBV2,CASSEEYTGELFF
TRBJ2-7,TRBV29-1,CSVGGLSYEQYF
TRBJ2-4,TRBV30,CAWTTGLAGAGGFQYF
TRBJ1-1,TRBV19,CASSYPRQRNTEAFF
TRBJ2-1,TRBV5-1,CASSMTGTMNNEQFF
TRBJ2-6,TRBV30,CAWEGGSGANVLTF
TRBJ2-2,TRBV20-1,CSATVGRELFF
TRBJ1-1,TRBV29-1,CSALEWEAFF
TRBJ2-7,TRBV7-9,CASSSGQWAEQYF
TRBJ2-1,TRBV10-3,CAIRIGSGRRVDEQFF
TRBJ2-7,TRBV2,CATKGDGTYEQYF
TRBJ2-3,TRBV7-2,CASRPLAAAQYF
TRBJ1-1,TRBV30,CAWSTGYPEAFF
TRBJ1-1,TRBV7-2,CASSLQGMMNTEAFF
TRBJ2-5,TRBV15,CATSNRLAGGRETQYF
TRBJ2-2,TRBV9,CASSVGHANTGELFF
TRBJ2-3,TRBV10-1,CASSERIYTDTQYF
TRBJ2-3,TRBV2,CASSVRQGSQYF
TRBJ1-4,TRBV7-2,CASSVDRGNEKLFF
TRBJ2-4,TRBV5-1,CASSPSEAKNIQYF
TRBJ2-1,TRBV4-1,CASRRGLVVDEQFF
TRBJ1-2,TRBV6-6,CASSSQGNYGYTF
TRBJ1-5,TRBV13,CASSLGTGGGQPQHF
TRBJ1-2,TRBV10-3,CAISRENYGYTF
TRBJ2-3,TRBV7-9,CASSQGPRTRDADTQYF
TRBJ2-5,TRBV4-2,CASSQDWGLGGTQYF
TRBJ2-3,TRBV4-3,CASSQSLSTDTQYF
TRBJ1-2,TRBV29-1,CSVVGKPHGYTF
TRBJ2-5,TRBV5-1,CASSSGTVGRETQYF